Shown below are 2 T cell receptor beta chains from a single sample sequenced in a study of blood T cell repertoires in COVID-19. This table comes from immunoSEQ multiplex PCR, and its TCRdb copy is limited to in-frame clones, with some not included. The sample shows fewer than 120,000 clones, over 65% of them seen only once. Sequences were obtained from peripheral blood. The receptors were sampled from an elderly woman with acute or convalescent COVID-19.

The CDR3 reads CSASTTQETQYF. CDR3 coding DNA: TGCAGTGCTAGTACGACACAAGAGACCCAGTACTTC. This chain joins TRBV20-1 and TRBJ2-5; D gene uncertain. The CDR3 contains 12 residues. CDR1 is DFQATT and CDR2 is SNEGSKA in the germline V gene (reference sequence). V gave up 3 bases and J gave up 2 bases, with 7 bases separating them.

This clone was counted a few times. The chain recombines TRBV5-4 with TRBJ2-3, with D tentatively TRBD2 (6 bases). The CDR3 sequence is 15 residues long. V lost 2 bases and J 0 bases, leaving 10 bases between the germline ends. The germline gives CDR1 SGHNT, CDR2 YYREEE (reference sequence). The CDR3, as DNA: TGTGCCAGCAGCTTTGGGGGGATTAGCACAGATACGCAGTATTTT. It encodes CASSFGGISTDTQYF.